The T cell receptor beta chain described here comes from a study of T cell responses to AZD1222 COVID-19 vaccine. Libraries were prepared by immunoSEQ multiplex PCR; TCRdb keeps only in-frame clonotypes and omits some of them. The table includes around 77,000 clones, about nine tenths detected once. V lost 11 bases, J lost 3 bases, and 16 bases lay in between. The CDR3 consists of 13 residues. Germline V gene lookup returns CDR1 MNHEY and CDR2 SVGAGI. Source: peripheral blood, taken on day 0 of AZD1222 vaccination. The TCR originated in an adult in good health. The rearrangement links TRBV6-5 to TRBJ1-2; D call uncertain. CDR3 sequence: CASRNRGYYGYTF. The CDR3 nucleotides read TGTGCCTCACGGAACCGGGGATACTATGGCTACACCTTC.